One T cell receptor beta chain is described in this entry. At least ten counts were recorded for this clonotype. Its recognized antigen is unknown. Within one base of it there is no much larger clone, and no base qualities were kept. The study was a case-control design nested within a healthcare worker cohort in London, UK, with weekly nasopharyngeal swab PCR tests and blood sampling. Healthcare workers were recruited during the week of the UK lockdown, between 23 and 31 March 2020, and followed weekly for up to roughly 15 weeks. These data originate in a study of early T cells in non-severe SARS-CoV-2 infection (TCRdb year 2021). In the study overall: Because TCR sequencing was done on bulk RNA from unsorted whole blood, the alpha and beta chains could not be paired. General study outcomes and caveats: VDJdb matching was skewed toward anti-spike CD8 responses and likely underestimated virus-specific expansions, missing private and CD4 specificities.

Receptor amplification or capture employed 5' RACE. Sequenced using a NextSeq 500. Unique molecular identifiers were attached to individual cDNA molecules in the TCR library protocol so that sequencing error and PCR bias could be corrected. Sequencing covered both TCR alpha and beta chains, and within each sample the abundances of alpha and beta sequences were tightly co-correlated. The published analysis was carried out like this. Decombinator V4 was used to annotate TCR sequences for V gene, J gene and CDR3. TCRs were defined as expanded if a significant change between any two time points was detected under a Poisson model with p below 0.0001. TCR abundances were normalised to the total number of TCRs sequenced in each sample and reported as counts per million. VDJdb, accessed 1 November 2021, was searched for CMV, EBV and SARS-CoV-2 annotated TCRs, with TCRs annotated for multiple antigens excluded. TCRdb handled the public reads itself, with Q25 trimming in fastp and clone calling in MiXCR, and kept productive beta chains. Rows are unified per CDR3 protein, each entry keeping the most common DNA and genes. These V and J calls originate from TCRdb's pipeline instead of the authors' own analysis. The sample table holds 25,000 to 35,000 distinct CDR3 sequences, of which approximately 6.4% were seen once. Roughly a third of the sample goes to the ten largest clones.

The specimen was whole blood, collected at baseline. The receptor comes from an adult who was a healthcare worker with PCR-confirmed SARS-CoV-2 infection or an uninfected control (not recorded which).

The CDR3 protein is CASSLAATSGSYEQYF. The bases are TGTGCCAGCAGCTTGGCCGCGACTAGCGGGAGCTACGAGCAGTACTTC. The V and J genes are TRBV5-4 and TRBJ2-7, and 12 junction bases match TRBD2. The junction shows trimming of 0 bases on V and 3 bases on J, and the gene matches do not reach 4 bases of it. Reading from cysteine to phenylalanine, the CDR3 counts 16 amino acids. The kept DNA is CDR3 alone, 48 bases in frame from the first base. According to the germline V gene (reference sequence), CDR1 reads SGHNT and CDR2 reads YYREEE.